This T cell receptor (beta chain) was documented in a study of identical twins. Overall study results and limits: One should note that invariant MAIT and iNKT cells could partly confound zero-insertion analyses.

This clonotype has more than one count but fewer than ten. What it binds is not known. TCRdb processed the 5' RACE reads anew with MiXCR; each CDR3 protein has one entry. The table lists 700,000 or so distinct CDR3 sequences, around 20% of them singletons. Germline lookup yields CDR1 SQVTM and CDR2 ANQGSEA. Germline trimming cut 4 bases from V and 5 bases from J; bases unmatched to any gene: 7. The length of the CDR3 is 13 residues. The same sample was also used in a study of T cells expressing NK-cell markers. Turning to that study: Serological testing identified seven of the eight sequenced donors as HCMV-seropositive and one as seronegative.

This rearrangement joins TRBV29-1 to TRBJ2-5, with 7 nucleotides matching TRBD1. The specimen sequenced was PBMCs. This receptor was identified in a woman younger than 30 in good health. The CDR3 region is CSVVTGVGETQYF. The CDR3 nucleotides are TGCAGCGTTGTCACAGGGGTGGGCGAGACCCAGTACTTC.